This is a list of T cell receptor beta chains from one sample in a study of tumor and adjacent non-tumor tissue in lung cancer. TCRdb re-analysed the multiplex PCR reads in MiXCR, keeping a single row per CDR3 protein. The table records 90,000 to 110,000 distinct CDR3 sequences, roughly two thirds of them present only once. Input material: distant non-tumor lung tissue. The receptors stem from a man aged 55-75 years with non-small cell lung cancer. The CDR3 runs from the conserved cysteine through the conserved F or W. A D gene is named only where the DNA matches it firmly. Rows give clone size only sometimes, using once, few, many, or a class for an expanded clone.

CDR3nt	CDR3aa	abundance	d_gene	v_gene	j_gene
TGTGCCAGCAGTTACAGAGCGGGGGGGATGGAAGAGACCCAATACTTC	CASSYRAGGMEETQYF	few	TRBD2	TRBV6-5	TRBJ2-5
TGTGCCAGCAGCTGGGAAAGTTTTTCAGATACCCTGTACTTC	CASSWESFSDTLYF	NA	NA	TRBV11-2	TRBJ2-5
TGCGCCAGCAGCCGGAGAACGGGAGGGCAAATTGAGCAGTTCTTC	CASSRRTGGQIEQFF	NA	TRBD2	TRBV4-3	TRBJ2-1
TGCAGTACTATGGTCTGGGCGACCTACGAGCAGTACTTC	CSTMVWATYEQYF	NA	NA	TRBV20-1	TRBJ2-7
TGTGCCAGCAGCGAGAGGCTAGCTAACACCGGGGAGCTGTTTTTT	CASSERLANTGELFF	many	NA	TRBV11-2	TRBJ2-2
TGCGCCAGCAGCCCACGGGGGCTGGGGGGAGATACGCAGTATTTT	CASSPRGLGGDTQYF	NA	NA	TRBV5-1	TRBJ2-3
TGTGCCAGCAGCTTACGGTCTTCCAACAATGAGCAGTTCTTC	CASSLRSSNNEQFF	NA	NA	TRBV11-1	TRBJ2-1
TGTGCCAGGAGTCCCGGACAGGCGGGCGGCTACACCTTC	CARSPGQAGGYTF	NA	TRBD1	TRBV12-3/TRBV12-4	TRBJ1-2
TGTGCCAGCAGCGAGGCGCATGGACAATTCTTC	CASSEAHGQFF	NA	NA	TRBV11-3	TRBJ2-1
TGCAGTGCTCTCCAGGGGGCTTCAGATACGCAGTATTTT	CSALQGASDTQYF	NA	TRBD1	TRBV20-1	TRBJ2-3
TGTGCCAGCAGCCATAACGGAGGGAGGTCCTACGAGCATTACTTC	CASSHNGGRSYEHYF	NA	NA	TRBV13	TRBJ2-7
TGCGCCAGCAGCAGAGGGAATATGGACCAAGAGACCCAGTACTTC	CASSRGNMDQETQYF	many	NA	TRBV4-1	TRBJ2-5
TGTGCCATCAGTAACGACAAGTATAGCAATCAACTCCAGCATTTT	CAISNDKYSNQLQHF	NA	NA	TRBV10-3	TRBJ1-5
TGTGCCAGCAGCTTGGATACGTACCTAGAGACCCAGTACTTC	CASSLDTYLETQYF	NA	NA	TRBV11-1	TRBJ2-5
TGTGCCAGCAGCTTAGCGTCGACTAGCGGGGGTTCCTACAATGAGCAGCTCTTC	CASSLASTSGGSYNEQLF	NA	TRBD2	TRBV5-5	TRBJ2-1
TGTGCCAGCAGCTACCTTTTGGGGGGGGGAGGTGAAGCTTTCTTT	CASSYLLGGGGEAFF	NA	NA	TRBV7-2	TRBJ1-1
TGTGCCAGCGGCTTAGATACCAGGACAGGGTATGGCTACACCTTC	CASGLDTRTGYGYTF	NA	TRBD1	TRBV7-8	TRBJ1-2
TGCAGTGCTAGAGGCAGCGGCCAAGAGACCCAGTACTTC	CSARGSGQETQYF	NA	NA	TRBV20-1	TRBJ2-5
TGTGTCAGCAAGAGGCAGGAGACTACCCTCTCCTTCTACGAGCAGTACTTC	CVSKRQETTLSFYEQYF	few	NA	TRBV6-7	TRBJ2-7
TGTGCCAGCAGAGACAGGGACAGGGCCTACGAGCAGTACTTC	CASRDRDRAYEQYF	many	TRBD1	TRBV6-2/TRBV6-3	TRBJ2-7
TGTGCCAGCAGCGAAAGAGCGGTTGCGGGGGGGTGGACCGGGGAGCTGTTTTTT	CASSERAVAGGWTGELFF	NA	TRBD2	TRBV7-2	TRBJ2-2
TGTAGCAGCACCTCGGACACGTACCAAGAGACCCAGTACTTC	CSSTSDTYQETQYF	once	NA	TRBV11-1	TRBJ2-5